The present T cell receptor (beta chain) was sequenced within a study of T-cell memory formation after mild COVID-19. This clonotype was seen many times. Its target is not known. TCRdb ran MiXCR on the 5' RACE reads and lists one entry per CDR3 protein. The repertoire holds fewer than 110,000 distinct CDR3 sequences, 13% to 15% seen once, with 35% to 50% in the top ten. Study-level results: In pre-infection memory, a portion of responding clones appeared, which suggested that cross-reactive memory joined.

Germline CDR1 is SGHRS and CDR2 is YFSETQ. The CDR3 length is 16 residues. After removal of 2 bases from V and 0 bases from J, the junction contained 5 bases not matched to a gene. Sequenced material: PBMCs or a T cell subset sorted from them (not recorded which). This clonotype was sampled from a man between 18 and 29 years old who had mild COVID-19 (a few samples of this study predate the infection). Cell type and time point are not known. This chain connects TRBV5-1 to TRBJ2-3, with 8 bases that match TRBD2. The CDR3: CASSLMSGGSTDTQYF. CDR3 DNA: TGCGCCAGCAGCTTAATGAGCGGGGGAAGCACAGATACGCAGTATTTT. The full variable domain, in which reference TRBV5-1 and TRBJ2-3 provide the parts outside the CDR3, is KAGVTQTPRYLIKTRGQQVTLSCSPISGHRSVSWYQQTPGQGLQFLFEYFSETQRNKGNFPGRFSGRQFSNSRSEMNVSTLELGDSALYLCASSLMSGGSTDTQYFGPGTRLTVL.